The 9 T cell receptor beta chains below were found in one sample sequenced in a study of cytomegalovirus exposure and HLA in healthy donors. The PCR had 60 Vbeta and 13 Jbeta primers. TCRdb's table, derived via immunoSEQ multiplex PCR, lists solely in-frame clones and lacks some. The sample has 95,000 to 150,000 clones; about 80% are singletons. The sequenced sample consisted of PBMCs. These receptor sequences come from a man in his thirties or forties in good health and CMV-seropositive.

The chain is built from TRBV6-5 and TRBJ1-2, with 7 bases fitting TRBD1. V lost 5 bases to trimming and J lost 5 bases; unmatched junction nucleotides: 11. The CDR3 spans 15 residues. CDR1 is MNHEY and CDR2 is SVGAGI in the germline V gene. DNA for the CDR3: TGTGCCAGCAGTCGAACCCGCGGACAGGCTTATGGCTACACCTTC. This sequence encodes CASSRTRGQAYGYTF.

The chain joins TRBV4-1 to TRBJ1-5; TRBD1 might be the D (6 bases). Germline assignment: CDR1 MGHRA and CDR2 YSYEKL. The CDR3 is 16 residues long. Trimming took off 2 bases at V and 7 bases at J, with 18 bases between the two ends. The CDR3 reads CASSQPLGQGGQPQHF. CDR3 DNA sequence: TGCGCCAGCAGCCAACCCCTGGGACAAGGTGGACAGCCCCAGCATTTT.

This chain's CDR3 is CASTRLMNTGELFF. CDR3 DNA: TGTGCCAGTACCAGACTGATGAACACCGGGGAGCTGTTTTTT. This sequence joins TRBV19 and TRBJ2-2; D gene ambiguous. Between the trimmed V and J ends, which lost 7 bases and 1 base, there was a span of 10 bases. The germline CDR1 and CDR2 sequences are LNHDA and SQIVND (reference sequence). This CDR3 is built from 14 residues.

J is TRBJ2-1 and V is TRBV27; TRBD2 matches at 14 bases. The germline gives CDR1 MNHEY, CDR2 SMNVEV (reference sequence). This CDR3 comprises 14 residues. Trimming at V came to 8 bases and at J to 7 bases, leaving 4 bases not matched to a gene. DNA for the CDR3: TGTGCCAGCGGGGGACTAGCGGGGGAAAATGAGCAGTTCTTC. Protein sequence: CASGGLAGENEQFF.

V usage is TRBV10-3 and J usage is TRBJ2-7; 7 bases line up with TRBD2. Germline V gene data show CDR1 as ENHRY and CDR2 as SYGVKD. The V gene end was trimmed by 4 bases and the J gene end by 2 bases; junction bases not matched to a gene: 2. The CDR3 is 13 residues long. The CDR3 region is CAISVGGTYEQYF. CDR3 bases: TGTGCCATCAGTGTCGGGGGGACCTACGAGCAGTACTTC.

DNA for the CDR3: TGTGCCAGCAGCTTAGAACTGGGCAACTCTGGAAACACCATATATTTT. Translating it yields CASSLELGNSGNTIYF. This chain joins TRBV7-9 and TRBJ1-3; D gene ambiguous. Trimming took off 1 base at V and 0 bases at J, with 10 bases between the two ends. The CDR3 extends over 16 amino acids. Germline assignment: CDR1 SEHNR and CDR2 FQNEAQ (reference sequence).

A note on this clone: Other DNA sequences from this sample encode an identical CDR3 as well. The V call is TRBV30, the J call TRBJ2-5; D is perhaps TRBD1 (6 bases). The germline gives CDR1 GTSNPN, CDR2 SVGIG (reference sequence). V lost 3 bases and J 1 base, leaving 9 bases between the germline ends. This CDR3 has 13 amino acids. The CDR3 region is CAWRGGTQETQYF. In DNA form, the CDR3 reads TGTGCCTGGAGAGGGGGTACCCAAGAGACCCAGTACTTC.

There are a few counts of this clone. This chain joins TRBV7-2 and TRBJ1-1; perhaps TRBD1 as D (5 bases). Per the germline V gene, CDR1 is SGHTA and CDR2 is FQGNSA. The ends were cut back, 1 base at V and 0 bases at J, with 12 bases in the middle. CDR3 length equals 16 residues. CDR3 loop: CASSLGSAGMNTEAFF. The CDR3 DNA reads as TGTGCCAGCAGCTTAGGGTCCGCAGGGATGAACACTGAAGCTTTCTTT.

This chain connects TRBV15 to TRBJ1-5, with no clear D. This CDR3 spans 14 amino acids. V was clipped by 1 base and J by 7 bases, with 11 bases between them. The germline V gene has CDR1 LNHNV and CDR2 YYDKDF (reference sequence). The CDR3 bases are TGTGCCACCAGCAGAGCCCGGGGTACGCAGCCCCAGCATTTT. The encoded protein is CATSRARGTQPQHF.